This record concerns one T cell receptor (beta chain) sequence. Its specificity is not known. Profiled with immunoSEQ multiplex PCR; TCRdb holds only in-frame clones, not every one. The sample gives some 110,000 clones, about 86% of which show up once; approximately 9.4% is in the top ten. The record originates from a study of T cell responses to AZD1222 COVID-19 vaccine. Study-wide results and limits: Most donors were white British, females outnumbered males, and clonal diversity was possibly underestimated. Nearly half of spike-specific TCRs reportedly target variant regions that are unmutated in the B.1.351 and B.1.1.7 variants. Just a handful of people given AZD1222 tested seropositive at baseline.

The CDR3 has 13 residues. The V gene end was trimmed by 5 bases and the J gene end by 6 bases; junction bases not matched to a gene: 4. The origin of this receptor is an adult in good health. V usage is TRBV12-3 or TRBV12-4 and J usage is TRBJ1-5; 7 bases are a match to TRBD1. Sequenced here: peripheral blood, sampled on day 0 of AZD1222 vaccination. The CDR3 region is CASSQTGSQPQHF. Written as DNA, the CDR3 is TGTGCCAGCAGTCAGACAGGGAGTCAGCCCCAGCATTTT.